What follows are 27 T cell receptor beta chains derived from one specimen sequenced in a study of PD-L1 blockade in urothelial cancer. TCRdb's table, derived via immunoSEQ multiplex PCR, lists solely in-frame clones and lacks some. The table has around 26,000 clones, approximately 77% seen once. Time point indicated: peripheral blood 6 weeks after treatment start. Sequencing used PBMCs, obtained around atezolizumab (anti-PD-L1) treatment. The receptors here all came from a man aged 65-85 years with urothelial cancer.

V and J are TRBV11-2 and TRBJ2-1; TRBD1 aligns across 7 bases. This CDR3 region has 16 residues. Germline-derived CDR1 and CDR2 are SGHAT and FQNNGV. Trimming at V came to 4 bases and at J to 0 bases, leaving 6 bases not matched to a gene. The CDR3 loop reads CASSSGQMDSYNEQFF. The CDR3 coding sequence is TGTGCCAGCAGCTCGGGACAGATGGACTCCTACAATGAGCAGTTCTTC.

This chain joins TRBV10-3 and TRBJ2-1; 8 bases align to TRBD2. Looked up from germline, CDR1 is ENHRY and CDR2 is SYGVKD. The CDR3 sequence is 17 residues long. The junction had 9 bases not matched to a gene; V was cut back by 1 base and J by 4 bases. The CDR3 nucleotides read TGTGCCATCAGTGAGTTTACGGGAGGGCCCGGTTACAATGAGCAGTTCTTC. Translated: CAISEFTGGPGYNEQFF.

The rearrangement uses TRBV10-1 and TRBJ2-4; TRBD2 matches at 10 bases. The junction had 15 bases not matched to a gene; V was cut back by 6 bases and J by 4 bases. The germline V gene encodes CDR1 WNHNN and CDR2 SYGVQD (reference sequence). CDR3 length: 18 residues. The CDR3 DNA sequence: TGCGCCAGCAGCGTCCAGGGGACTAGCGTGATACTAAAAAACATTCAGTACTTC. This encodes CASSVQGTSVILKNIQYF.

The rearrangement joins TRBV19 to TRBJ2-5; 8 bases line up with TRBD2. CDR1 is LNHDA and CDR2 is SQIVND in the germline V gene (reference sequence). This CDR3 has 17 amino acids. The V segment lost 10 bases and the J segment 4 bases; nucleotides outside the gene matches: 20. CDR3 in amino acids: CANILCRKRERGETQYF. The CDR3 bases are TGTGCCAACATCCTCTGCCGGAAGCGGGAGAGGGGAGAGACCCAGTACTTC. The full variable domain, rest sourced from reference TRBV19 and TRBJ2-5, is DGGITQSPKYLFRKEGQNVTLSCEQNLNHDAMYWYRQDPGQGLRLIYYSQIVNDFQKGDIAEGYSVSREKKESFPLTVTSAQKNPTAFYLCANILCRKRERGETQYFGPGTRLLVL.

The rearrangement uses TRBV7-3 and TRBJ2-3; 8 bases match TRBD1. This CDR3 has 15 amino acids. The V segment lost 3 bases and the J segment 4 bases; nucleotides outside the gene matches: 6. Germline CDR1 SGHTA, CDR2 FQGTGA. The CDR3 sequence is CASSLQGARSDTQYF. CDR3 bases: TGTGCCAGCAGCTTGCAGGGGGCAAGATCAGATACGCAGTATTTT.

The J gene is TRBJ2-3, the V gene TRBV6-1; maybe TRBD1 (5 bases). Germline lookup yields CDR1 MNHNS and CDR2 SASEGT. There are 14 residues in the CDR3. With 7 bases removed from V and 0 bases from J, the gap between germline ends came to 11 bases. Here the CDR3 DNA reads TGTGCCAGCACTACGACAGATAGCACAGATACGCAGTATTTT. This encodes CASTTTDSTDTQYF.

This chain joins TRBV10-3 and TRBJ2-1, with 10 bases that match TRBD1. Trimming cost V 6 bases and J 2 bases; bases outside gene matches: 13. This CDR3 has 18 amino acids. Germline loops: CDR1 ENHRY, CDR2 SYGVKD. The CDR3 region is CAIRGGQGPTLAYNEQFF. The DNA of the CDR3 is TGTGCCATCAGAGGGGGACAGGGGCCCACCCTAGCCTACAATGAGCAGTTCTTC.

This chain joins TRBV15 and TRBJ2-1, with 9 bases lining up with TRBD1. CDR3 length equals 16 residues. V lost 1 base and J lost 1; bases outside the gene matches: 2. Germline loops: CDR1 LNHNV, CDR2 YYDKDF (reference sequence). The CDR3 coding sequence is TGTGCCACCAGCAGAGCAGGACAGGGGTCCTACAATGAGCAGTTCTTC. The encoded protein is CATSRAGQGSYNEQFF.

The chain couples TRBV4-3 to TRBJ1-4; the D gene is possibly TRBD1 (5 bases). The CDR3 spans 16 residues. The ends were cut back, 5 bases at V and 4 bases at J, with 17 bases in the middle. CDR1 is LGHNA, CDR2 YSLEER, per germline. CDR3 in amino acids: CASSLDGTEGNEKLFF. CDR3 bases: TGCGCCAGCAGCTTAGATGGGACGGAGGGTAATGAAAAACTGTTTTTT.

The chain recombines TRBV9 with TRBJ1-1; 9 bases fit TRBD1. Germline trimming cut 4 bases from V and 3 bases from J; bases unmatched to any gene: 4. Germline V CDR1 and CDR2: SGDLS, YYNGEE. The CDR3 loop spans 14 amino acids. This chain's CDR3 is CASSSGTGHTEAFF. CDR3 bases: TGTGCCAGCAGCTCCGGGACAGGGCACACTGAAGCTTTCTTT.

The chain carries TRBV6-5 and TRBJ2-5, with no clear D. This CDR3 spans 13 amino acids. Germline loops: CDR1 MNHEY, CDR2 SVGAGI. V was trimmed by 5 bases and J by 4 bases, leaving 11 bases between them. The CDR3 DNA reads TGTGCCAGCAGTCGCCTGGCACGAGAGACCCAGTACTTC. Its translation is CASSRLARETQYF.

The chain carries TRBV29-1 and TRBJ1-4; TRBD1 aligns across 9 bases. J lost 0 bases, V lost 6 bases, and 2 bases had no gene match. In germline, CDR1 is SQVTM, CDR2 ANQGSEA. The CDR3 is 14 residues long. The CDR3 is CSVRQGATNEKLFF. In nucleotides, the CDR3 is TGCAGCGTGCGACAGGGGGCAACTAATGAAAAACTGTTTTTT. The full variable domain, completed using reference TRBV29-1 and TRBJ1-4, is SAVISQKPSRDICQRGTSLTIQCQVDSQVTMMFWYRQQPGQSLTLIATANQGSEATYESGFVIDKFPISRPNLTFSTLTVSNMSPEDSSIYLCSVRQGATNEKLFFGSGTQLSVL.

J is TRBJ2-5 and V is TRBV29-1; D is undetermined. V lost 4 bases to trimming and J lost 2 bases, with 8 bases between them. Germline V gene data show CDR1 as SQVTM and CDR2 as ANQGSEA. The CDR3 is made up of 12 amino acids. The CDR3 spells CSVGNLQETQYF. CDR3 nucleotide sequence: TGCAGCGTTGGCAATCTACAAGAGACCCAGTACTTC.

The rearrangement uses TRBV6-4 and TRBJ2-2; weak D call: TRBD2 (6 bases). The ends were cut back, 2 bases at V and 4 bases at J, with 11 bases in the middle. The CDR3 spans 15 residues. CDR1 and CDR2 (germline): MRHNA, SNTAGT. CDR3: CASSDPSVITGELFF. CDR3 in DNA: TGTGCCAGCAGTGACCCTAGCGTAATCACCGGGGAGCTGTTTTTT.

The genes are TRBV19 and TRBJ2-1; D may be TRBD2 (6 bases). V lost 7 bases and J lost 7, with 17 bases in between. Germline V gene lookup returns CDR1 LNHDA and CDR2 SQIVND (reference sequence). This CDR3 region has 14 residues. CDR3 coding DNA: TGTGCCAGTAAAAGGGGAGGTCTACCTAATGAGCAGTTCTTC. This encodes CASKRGGLPNEQFF. Full variable domain (outside the CDR3, taken from reference TRBV19 and TRBJ2-1): DGGITQSPKYLFRKEGQNVTLSCEQNLNHDAMYWYRQDPGQGLRLIYYSQIVNDFQKGDIAEGYSVSREKKESFPLTVTSAQKNPTAFYLCASKRGGLPNEQFFGPGTRLTVL.

This rearrangement joins TRBV15 to TRBJ1-5; tentatively, D is TRBD1 (5 bases). This CDR3 has 15 residues. CDR1 and CDR2 (germline): LNHNV, YYDKDF (reference sequence). V was trimmed by 0 bases and J by 7 bases, leaving 13 bases between them. The CDR3 DNA sequence: TGTGCCACCAGCAGAGATCCCCAGGGAGGCCAGCCCCAGCATTTT. Translation gives CATSRDPQGGQPQHF.

The rearrangement links TRBV6-6 to TRBJ1-2; 9 bases agree with TRBD1. The V segment lost 5 bases and the J segment 4 bases; nucleotides outside the gene matches: 8. The CDR3 contains 15 residues. Germline V gene sequence: CDR1 MNHNY, CDR2 SVGAGI (reference sequence). The chain's CDR3 is CASSQGQGRVYGYTF. In nucleotides, the CDR3 is TGTGCCAGCAGTCAAGGACAGGGGAGGGTCTATGGCTACACCTTC.

The V gene is TRBV4-3, the J gene TRBJ1-2; TRBD1 matches at 7 bases. The V segment lost 0 bases and the J segment 3 bases; nucleotides outside the gene matches: 7. CDR3 length: 16 residues. Germline V gene data show CDR1 as LGHNA and CDR2 as YSLEER. The CDR3 coding sequence is TGCGCCAGCAGCCAAGATGCTTACAGGGGCGACTATGGCTACACCTTC. Its protein is CASSQDAYRGDYGYTF.

This clone was seen a few times. V gene TRBV27 combines with J gene TRBJ1-3, with TRBD1 identical over 7 bases. The CDR3 covers 16 residues. The V gene's germline CDR1 is MNHEY and CDR2 SMNVEV (reference sequence). J was trimmed by 3 bases and V by 5 bases; bases with no gene match: 10. DNA for the CDR3: TGTGCCAGCAGTAGTTTGACAGGGTCATATGGAAACACCATATATTTT. It translates to CASSSLTGSYGNTIYF.

This clone came up once. The J gene is TRBJ2-7, the V gene TRBV13, with TRBD1 as a possible D gene (6 bases). CDR3 length equals 15 residues. The ends were cut back, 0 bases at V and 0 bases at J, with 9 bases in the middle. Germline CDR1 PRHDT, CDR2 FYEKMQ (reference sequence). The DNA of the CDR3 is TGTGCCAGCAGCTTAGGGCAGGGGACCTCCTACGAGCAGTACTTC. This gives the protein CASSLGQGTSYEQYF.

The chain combines TRBV10-3 with TRBJ2-7, with 10 bases identical to TRBD2. From germline, CDR1 is ENHRY and CDR2 SYGVKD. V lost 3 bases, J lost 3 bases, and 2 bases stayed unmatched. The CDR3 runs to 14 residues. The CDR3 reads CAISEAGGFYEQYF. The CDR3 coding sequence is TGTGCCATCAGTGAAGCGGGAGGGTTCTACGAGCAGTACTTC.

The chain recombines TRBV15 with TRBJ1-2, with no clear D. Germline CDR1 LNHNV, CDR2 YYDKDF (reference sequence). V was shortened by 0 bases and J by 3 bases, with 11 bases between the two germline ends. The CDR3 totals 15 residues. The CDR3 DNA follows: TGTGCCACCAGCAGAGATAACGGGAATTACTATGGCTACACCTTC. This encodes CATSRDNGNYYGYTF.

This clone was recorded only once. V gene TRBV5-4 combines with J gene TRBJ1-2; 7 positions match TRBD1. With 6 bases clipped from V and 3 bases from J, the junction kept 11 bases outside the gene matches. Germline V gives CDR1 SGHNT, CDR2 YYREEE (reference sequence). This CDR3 region has 15 residues. This CDR3 is CASTPSRDRDYGYTF. The CDR3, as DNA: TGTGCCAGCACACCCAGCCGGGACAGAGACTATGGCTACACCTTC.

The chain couples TRBV11-3 to TRBJ2-7; D ambiguous. Deletions cut 8 bases from V and 2 bases from J, with 16 bases between. This CDR3 has 14 residues. Germline assignment: CDR1 SGHNT and CDR2 YENEEA. In DNA, the CDR3 is TGTGCCAGCGCCCGAGACTCCATTACCTACGAGCAGTACTTC. It specifies CASARDSITYEQYF.

J is TRBJ2-7 and V is TRBV5-6; D call uncertain. Germline CDR1 reads SGHDT; CDR2 reads YYEEEE. V lost 2 bases and J 3 bases, leaving 6 bases between the germline ends. CDR3 length: 12 amino acids. The CDR3 sequence: CASSFSVYEQYF. The CDR3 DNA reads as TGTGCCAGCAGCTTTAGTGTCTACGAGCAGTACTTC.

The V call is TRBV18, the J call TRBJ2-1, with unresolved D. The CDR3 totals 15 residues. The germline gives CDR1 KGHSH, CDR2 LQKENI. Trimming pared 4 bases from V and 0 bases from J, leaving 10 bases between. The CDR3 here is CASSLAPSSYNEQFF. CDR3 DNA: TGTGCCAGCTCACTCGCCCCTAGCTCCTACAATGAGCAGTTCTTC.

As DNA, the CDR3 is TGCAGCGTGGGGGGACAGGTTGATGGCTACACCTTC. Translated: CSVGGQVDGYTF. This chain connects TRBV29-1 to TRBJ1-2; TRBD1 matches at 8 bases. V lost 6 bases to trimming and J lost 6 bases; unmatched junction nucleotides: 6. Germline lookup yields CDR1 SQVTM and CDR2 ANQGSEA. The CDR3 has 12 residues.